This TCR beta chain is drawn from a study of T cell clonality in common variable immunodeficiency. This clone was counted only a few times. Its antigen is still unknown. From the germline J gene comes the end of the CDR3, since the read stops 3 residues before it. General observations from the study: CVID patient heterogeneity limited repertoire-clinical complication correlations. Shared TCRbeta clones were fewer between CVID subjects than controls. TCRbeta clonality was increased in CVID versus healthy controls. Common variable immunodeficiency TCR beta sequences reportedly had fewer deletions and N-nucleotide insertions.

CVID subjects had received replacement immunoglobulin for at least one year. CDR1 and CDR2 (germline): LNHDA, SQIVND (reference sequence). The CDR3 loop spans 14 amino acids. Trimming cost V 4 bases and J 3 bases, with 10 bases left between them. Clones were read by immunoSEQ multiplex PCR, and TCRdb kept only the in-frame ones, dropping some. The sample counts 25,000 to 30,000 clones, none seen once; the ten largest own 3.1%. The origin of this receptor is a human donor with common variable immunodeficiency. The source material was peripheral blood mononuclear cells. V and J are TRBV19 and TRBJ1-5, with D possibly TRBD1 on 5 matching bases. CDR3 bases read: TGTGCCAGTAGTACGGCGGGGGTCAATCAGCCC. Its translation: CASSTAGVNQP. The whole CDR3 protein reads CASSTAGVNQPQHF.